These 8 T cell receptor beta chains share one sample of origin, sequenced in a study of control samples from healthy donors and cancer patients. Using immunoSEQ multiplex PCR, the repertoire was profiled, and TCRdb retains in-frame clones only, with some absent. This sample has 150,000 to 200,000 clones, with around 96% found just once. Sequenced: blood. All receptors derive from a woman aged 40-49 years in good health.

A single count supports this clone. The chain combines TRBV6-2 or TRBV6-3 with TRBJ1-5; D perhaps matches TRBD1 (5 bases). V lost 0 bases and J 4 bases, leaving 16 bases between the germline ends. The germline V gene has CDR1 MNHEY and CDR2 SVGEGT. The CDR3 totals 17 residues. The CDR3 is CASSYSMAQGWNQPQHF. The CDR3, as DNA: TGTGCCAGCAGTTACTCGATGGCTCAGGGCTGGAATCAGCCCCAGCATTTT.

In the case of this clone: Its ends do not fully match the called genes, so a read error is possible. The J gene is TRBJ1-1, the V gene TRBV30; D not resolved. CDR3 length: 11 amino acids. Germline V lookup: CDR1 GTSNPN, CDR2 SVGIG (reference sequence). CDR3 sequence (DNA): TGTGCCTATGCCCCGGAGACTGGAGCTTTCTTT. Residues: CAYAPETGAFF.

The chain carries TRBV29-1 and TRBJ1-3; no definite D call. The CDR3 length is 15 residues. V dropped 0 bases and J dropped 0 bases, with 9 bases sitting between them. The germline CDR1 and CDR2 sequences are SQVTM and ANQGSEA. The CDR3 sequence: CSVEDWQSSGNTIYF. The CDR3 coding sequence is TGCAGCGTTGAAGATTGGCAGAGCTCTGGAAACACCATATATTTT. The full variable domain, with the rest looked up from reference TRBV29-1 and TRBJ1-3, is SAVISQKPSRDICQRGTSLTIQCQVDSQVTMMFWYRQQPGQSLTLIATANQGSEATYESGFVIDKFPISRPNLTFSTLTVSNMSPEDSSIYLCSVEDWQSSGNTIYFGEGSWLTVV.

This rearrangement joins TRBV29-1 to TRBJ1-2, with D possibly being TRBD1 (6 bases). The V end lost 4 bases, the J end lost 4 bases, and 13 bases lay between the germline ends. Germline lookup yields CDR1 SQVTM and CDR2 ANQGSEA. The CDR3 loop spans 13 amino acids. This CDR3 reads CSVVSQGSYGYTF. The CDR3 coding sequence is TGCAGCGTTGTATCACAGGGATCCTATGGCTACACCTTC.

The J gene is TRBJ2-3, the V gene TRBV25-1, with TRBD2 identical over 13 bases. The CDR3 has 17 amino acids. Per the germline V gene, CDR1 is MGHDK and CDR2 is SYGVNS. V lost 4 bases, J lost 4 bases, and 8 bases stayed unmatched. The CDR3 spells CASSGLGTSGKADTQYF. The CDR3 region has the DNA TGTGCCAGCAGTGGCCTTGGGACTAGCGGGAAGGCAGATACGCAGTATTTT. Based on the CDR3 plus reference TRBV25-1 and TRBJ2-3, the full variable domain is EADIYQTPRYLVIGTGKKITLECSQTMGHDKMYWYQQDPGMELHLIHYSYGVNSTEKGDLSSESTVSRIRTEHFPLTLESARPSHTSQYLCASSGLGTSGKADTQYFGPGTRLTVL.

The V and J genes are TRBV6-5 and TRBJ1-2; TRBD1 matches 9 bases. Trimming cost V 6 bases and J 5 bases; bases outside gene matches: 1. Germline V gene sequence: CDR1 MNHEY, CDR2 SVGAGI. The length of the CDR3 is 12 residues. CDR3 loop: CASSGTGYGYTF. The DNA of the CDR3 is TGTGCCAGCAGCGGGACAGGGTATGGCTACACCTTC.

The chain joins TRBV5-6 to TRBJ2-7, with D possibly TRBD2 on 6 matching bases. This CDR3 has 16 amino acids. V dropped 2 bases and J dropped 2 bases, with 17 bases sitting between them. Germline-derived CDR1 and CDR2 are SGHDT and YYEEEE. The CDR3 DNA follows: TGTGCCAGCAGCTTCGACCGTCTTCGGGGGACCTACGAGCAGTACTTC. It specifies CASSFDRLRGTYEQYF. Drawing the rest from reference TRBV5-6 and TRBJ2-7, the complete variable domain is DAGVTQSPTHLIKTRGQQVTLRCSPKSGHDTVSWYQQALGQGPQFIFQYYEEEERQRGNFPDRFSGHQFPNYSSELNVNALLLGDSALYLCASSFDRLRGTYEQYFGPGTRLTVT.

J is TRBJ2-3 and V is TRBV7-2; TRBD1 agrees at 10 bases. Unmatched junction bases numbered 8, after V lost 5 bases and J lost 6 bases. CDR3 length: 15 residues. In germline, CDR1 is SGHTA, CDR2 FQGNSA. The CDR3 sequence is CASSPPGQGYDTQYF. The CDR3 coding sequence is TGTGCCAGCAGCCCCCCGGGACAGGGGTACGATACGCAGTATTTT.